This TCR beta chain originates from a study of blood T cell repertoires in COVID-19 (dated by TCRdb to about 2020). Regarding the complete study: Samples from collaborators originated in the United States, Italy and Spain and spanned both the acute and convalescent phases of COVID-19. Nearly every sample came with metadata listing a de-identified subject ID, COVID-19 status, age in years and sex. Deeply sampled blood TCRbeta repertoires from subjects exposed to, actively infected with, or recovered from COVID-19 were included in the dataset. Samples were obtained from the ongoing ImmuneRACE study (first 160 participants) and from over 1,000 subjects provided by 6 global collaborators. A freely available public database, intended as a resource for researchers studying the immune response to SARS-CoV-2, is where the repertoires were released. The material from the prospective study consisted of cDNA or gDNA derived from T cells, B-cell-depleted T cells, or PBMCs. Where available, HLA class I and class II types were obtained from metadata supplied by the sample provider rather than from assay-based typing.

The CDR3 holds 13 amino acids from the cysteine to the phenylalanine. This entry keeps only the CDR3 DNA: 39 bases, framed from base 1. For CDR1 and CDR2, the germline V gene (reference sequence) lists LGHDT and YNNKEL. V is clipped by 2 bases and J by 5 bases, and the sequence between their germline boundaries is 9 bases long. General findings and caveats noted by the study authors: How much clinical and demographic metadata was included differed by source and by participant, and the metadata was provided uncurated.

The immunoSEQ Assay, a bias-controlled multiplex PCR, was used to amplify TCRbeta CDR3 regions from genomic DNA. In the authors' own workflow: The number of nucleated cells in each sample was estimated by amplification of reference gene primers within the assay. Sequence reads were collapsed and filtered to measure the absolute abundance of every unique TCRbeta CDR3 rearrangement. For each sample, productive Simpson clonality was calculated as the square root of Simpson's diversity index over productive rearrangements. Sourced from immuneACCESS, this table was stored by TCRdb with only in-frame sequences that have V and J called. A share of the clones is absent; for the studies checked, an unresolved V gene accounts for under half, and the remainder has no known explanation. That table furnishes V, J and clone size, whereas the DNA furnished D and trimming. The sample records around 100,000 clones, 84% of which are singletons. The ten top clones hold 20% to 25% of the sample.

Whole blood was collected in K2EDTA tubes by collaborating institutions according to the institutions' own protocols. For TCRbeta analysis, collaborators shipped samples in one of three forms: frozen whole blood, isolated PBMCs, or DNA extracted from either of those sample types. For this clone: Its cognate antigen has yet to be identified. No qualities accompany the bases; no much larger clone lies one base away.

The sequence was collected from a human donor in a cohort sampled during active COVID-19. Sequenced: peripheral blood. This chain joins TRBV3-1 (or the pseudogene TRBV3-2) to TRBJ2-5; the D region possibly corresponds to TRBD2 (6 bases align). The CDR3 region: CASSQNRGETQYF. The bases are TGTGCCAGCAGCCAAAACCGGGGGGAGACCCAGTACTTC.